The table lists the clone carrying this T cell receptor (beta chain) with a few counts. This sample is part of a study of T cell responses to AZD1222 COVID-19 vaccine. V lost 9 bases and J lost 6, with 17 bases in between. Germline CDR1 is SGHDN and CDR2 is FVKESK. The CDR3 covers 14 residues. The repertoire was sequenced with immunoSEQ multiplex PCR; TCRdb's copy has only in-frame clones and lacks some. The sample yields about 120,000 clones, roughly 84% seen once. This sequence joins TRBV14 and TRBJ1-4; D not certain. The sample was peripheral blood, taken 28 days after the second AZD1222 dose. The sequence derives from an adult who received the AZD1222 COVID-19 vaccine. CDR3 sequence (DNA): TGTGCCAGAACGGGCACGGGTAGGGATGAAAAACTGTTTTTT. Amino acid sequence: CARTGTGRDEKLFF.